Listed here is a single T cell receptor beta chain. This specimen belongs to a study of blood T cell repertoires in COVID-19. Study-wide background: Donors in the United States, Italy and Spain gave samples during acute or convalescent COVID-19.

In the original processing: For nucleated cells, counts were estimated from reference gene primer amplification. Generated by immunoSEQ multiplex PCR, the TCRdb table keeps only in-frame clones and is missing some. The V and J calls and clone size were taken over from that table, and D and trimming were inferred from the DNA. The table includes about 120,000 clones, more than 70% detected once. During active infection, Seattle patients enrolled and were then monitored through disease. Looked up from germline, CDR1 is LGHNA and CDR2 is YSLEER. The CDR3 has 15 residues. Trimming took 3 bases from V and 4 from J, leaving 10 bases between them.

This TCR derives from a woman aged 60 to 75 with COVID-19, enrolled during active disease. This chain connects TRBV4-3 to TRBJ1-6, with D possibly being TRBD1 (6 bases). The sequenced material came from peripheral blood. In nucleotides, the CDR3 is TGCGCCAGCAGCCAGGACAGACAGTATAATTCACCCCTCCACTTT. It encodes CASSQDRQYNSPLHF.